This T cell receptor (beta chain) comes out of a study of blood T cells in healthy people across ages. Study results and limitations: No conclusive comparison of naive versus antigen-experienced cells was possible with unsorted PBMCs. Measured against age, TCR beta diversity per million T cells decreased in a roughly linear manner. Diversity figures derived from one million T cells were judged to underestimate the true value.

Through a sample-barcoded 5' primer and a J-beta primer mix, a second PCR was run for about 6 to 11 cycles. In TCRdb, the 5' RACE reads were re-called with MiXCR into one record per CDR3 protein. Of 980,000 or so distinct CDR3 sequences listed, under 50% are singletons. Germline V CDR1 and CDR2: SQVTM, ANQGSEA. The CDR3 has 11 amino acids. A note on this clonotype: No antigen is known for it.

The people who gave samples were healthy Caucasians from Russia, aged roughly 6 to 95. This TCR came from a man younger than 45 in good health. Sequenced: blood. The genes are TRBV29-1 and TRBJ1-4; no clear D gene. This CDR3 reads CAGATNEKLFF. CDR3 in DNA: TGCGCGGGAGCAACTAATGAAAAACTGTTTTTT.